The 2 T cell receptor beta chains below all came from one sample that was sequenced in a study of early T cells in non-severe SARS-CoV-2 infection. TCRdb reprocessed the 5' RACE reads with MiXCR, giving one entry per CDR3 protein. The repertoire includes 66,000 or so distinct CDR3 sequences, under 15% of them detected once, and roughly 8.7% sits in the top ten. The sample was whole blood. These receptors were collected from an adult who was a healthcare worker with PCR-confirmed SARS-CoV-2 infection or an uninfected control (not recorded which).

The V call is TRBV5-1, the J call TRBJ1-2; D may be TRBD1 (5 bases). V lost 5 bases and J 7 bases, leaving 15 bases between the germline ends. CDR1 and CDR2 from the germline V gene are SGHRS and YFSETQ. The CDR3 loop spans 13 amino acids. The CDR3 bases are TGCGCCAGCAGTGATCAGCCAGGGATTGGCTACACCTTC. Its translation is CASSDQPGIGYTF.

This clonotype was seen a few times. This sequence joins TRBV25-1 and TRBJ2-1; D perhaps matches TRBD2 (5 bases). V dropped 6 bases and J dropped 14 bases, with 14 bases sitting between them. The CDR3 runs 11 residues. Germline CDR1 and CDR2: MGHDK and SYGVNS. CDR3 sequence (DNA): TGTGCCAGCAGCGAAGGGAGCTACGAGTTCTTC. Its protein product is CASSEGSYEFF.